A single sample gave rise to the 13 T cell receptor beta chains below, sequenced in a study of human T cells and chemical hapten exposure. TCRdb reanalysed the RACE reads using MiXCR and keeps one entry per CDR3 protein. Of more than 75,000 distinct CDR3 sequences in the sample, over 7% were seen once. Stated time point: healthy volunteer bleed at 6 weeks. Whole blood that had not been fractionated was the source of extracted total RNA. Sequenced input: whole blood. These TCRs come from a male donor in good health. Some clones in this sample may be carry-over from other donors' samples.

This clonotype was recorded a few times. The rearrangement uses TRBV12-3 or TRBV12-4 and TRBJ1-5; D call uncertain. CDR3 length: 11 residues. Trimming cost V 5 bases and J 3 bases, with 2 bases left between them. This CDR3 reads CASSNNQPQHF. The CDR3 DNA reads as TGTGCCAGCAGTAACAATCAGCCCCAGCATTTT.

There are a few counts of this clonotype. The chain carries TRBV6-5 and TRBJ2-1, with 7 bases matching TRBD2. CDR3 length equals 13 residues. V was clipped by 8 bases and J by 8 bases; unmatched bases: 9. The germline gives CDR1 MNHEY, CDR2 SVGAGI. The CDR3 DNA reads TGTGCCAGCTCCCGGCGGGAGTCGGATGAGCAGTTCTTC. Its translation: CASSRRESDEQFF.

This clonotype occurred many times. The chain couples TRBV5-1 to TRBJ1-6; no definite D call. The CDR3 loop spans 13 amino acids. Germline values: CDR1 SGHRS, CDR2 YFSETQ. V shed 4 bases and J shed 9 bases, with 11 bases lying between them. The CDR3 here is CASSNLSRSPLHF. The CDR3 nucleotides read TGCGCCAGCAGCAATCTCAGCCGTTCACCCCTCCACTTT.

This clonotype has only a few counts. The V call is TRBV18, the J call TRBJ2-7; D might be TRBD1 (6 bases). This CDR3 has 16 amino acids. Germline CDR1 KGHSH, CDR2 LQKENI. Between the trimmed V and J ends, which lost 4 bases and 7 bases, there was a span of 23 bases. In nucleotides, the CDR3 is TGTGCCAGCTCACGAGATCCCACAGGGTGGGCTGGGGAGCAGTACTTC. It is translated as CASSRDPTGWAGEQYF.

This clonotype was observed many times. The chain couples TRBV14 to TRBJ1-6; D call uncertain. The germline gives CDR1 SGHDN, CDR2 FVKESK. V lost 2 bases and J 10 bases, leaving 6 bases between the germline ends. The CDR3 totals 12 residues. The DNA for the CDR3 is TGTGCCAGCAGCCAAAATTACTCACCCCTCCACTTT. Protein: CASSQNYSPLHF.

The chain joins TRBV29-1 to TRBJ1-5, with a tentative D call TRBD1 (6 bases). This CDR3 is built from 13 residues. Germline V gives CDR1 SQVTM, CDR2 ANQGSEA. V lost 4 bases, J lost 7 bases, and 14 bases lay in between. This chain's CDR3 is CSVAEGGVQPQHF. The CDR3 DNA sequence: TGCAGCGTTGCAGAGGGGGGAGTACAGCCCCAGCATTTT. Full variable domain (remainder filled in from reference TRBV29-1 and TRBJ1-5): SAVISQKPSRDICQRGTSLTIQCQVDSQVTMMFWYRQQPGQSLTLIATANQGSEATYESGFVIDKFPISRPNLTFSTLTVSNMSPEDSSIYLCSVAEGGVQPQHFGDGTRLSIL.

The chain links TRBV6-2 or TRBV6-3 to TRBJ2-3; D gene uncertain. The length of the CDR3 is 12 residues. In germline, CDR1 is MNHEY, CDR2 SVGEGT. V was pared by 5 bases and J by 4 bases, with 7 bases between. CDR3 loop: CASSPLSDTQYF. As DNA, the CDR3 is TGTGCCAGCAGTCCTCTCTCAGATACGCAGTATTTT.

This sequence joins TRBV6-6 and TRBJ2-5, with D possibly matching TRBD2 (5 bases). V was pared by 10 bases and J by 0 bases, with 21 bases between. Germline loops: CDR1 MNHNY, CDR2 SVGAGI (reference sequence). This CDR3 comprises 16 residues. The CDR3 DNA reads as TGTGCCACCGAGTCCCAAGCTTGGGAGTACCAAGAGACCCAGTACTTC. Its translation is CATESQAWEYQETQYF.

This clonotype was recorded a few times. This chain joins TRBV3-1 and TRBJ2-2, with D perhaps TRBD1 (5 bases). There are 12 residues in the CDR3. The germline V gene encodes CDR1 LGHDT and CDR2 YNNKEL (reference sequence). The V gene lost 10 bases and the J gene lost 6 bases, with 12 bases spanning the gap. CDR3 DNA sequence: TGTGCCACCTCCAGGGTCGCCGGGGAGCTGTTTTTT. Its protein is CATSRVAGELFF.

This clonotype was seen many times. The V call is TRBV12-3 or TRBV12-4, the J call TRBJ2-1; 11 bases map to TRBD1. The CDR3 has 15 amino acids. Unmatched junction bases numbered 5, after V lost 4 bases and J lost 6 bases. The CDR3 sequence is CASSSGTGGGNEQFF. For the CDR3, the DNA is TGTGCCAGCAGTTCCGGGACAGGGGGTGGCAATGAGCAGTTCTTC.

This chain uses TRBV5-1 with TRBJ2-3; 8 positions agree with TRBD2. The trim removed 5 bases at V and 2 bases at J, leaving 7 bases unmatched. CDR1 and CDR2 from the germline V gene are SGHRS and YFSETQ. The CDR3 runs 15 residues. The CDR3 nucleotides are TGCGCCAGCAGGATCACTAGCGGAATCACAGATACGCAGTATTTT. Protein sequence: CASRITSGITDTQYF.

The chain joins TRBV6-2 or TRBV6-3 to TRBJ2-3, with 9 bases that match TRBD2. Germline CDR1 MNHEY, CDR2 SVGEGT. CDR3 length: 17 amino acids. Losses at the gene ends were 0 bases for V and 4 bases for J; bases not matched to a gene: 8. The CDR3 loop is CASSYSGDSGSPDTQYF. CDR3 nucleotides: TGTGCCAGCAGTTACTCAGGTGATAGCGGGAGCCCAGATACGCAGTATTTT.

This clonotype was detected a few times. V gene TRBV19 combines with J gene TRBJ2-2; the match to TRBD1 covers 12 bases. V dropped 8 bases and J dropped 6; count of bases not matched to a gene: 7. The germline V gene has CDR1 LNHDA and CDR2 SQIVND (reference sequence). This CDR3 is 15 amino acids long. The CDR3 loop reads CASVGDRGLSGELFF. The DNA for the CDR3 is TGTGCCAGTGTAGGGGACAGGGGGCTTTCCGGGGAGCTGTTTTTT.